This is a list of T cell receptor beta chains from one sample in a study of response to subunit inactivated influenza vaccine. TCRdb re-called the RT-PCR reads with MiXCR, one entry per CDR3 protein. This table holds approximately 480,000 distinct CDR3 sequences, over 9.5% found once. Specimen: PBMCs from blood, collected 40 to 50 days after vaccination. Every receptor here comes from a man in his forties or fifties who received an inactivated influenza vaccine. Both conserved end residues are part of each CDR3. The D gene is left open where the match is weak. The listing skips clone size in some rows; elsewhere it reads once, few, many or a size class.

>TRBJ1-2|NA|NA|TRBV29-1
TGCAGCGTTGATCCGAGGGGCGGAGGCTACACCTTC
CSVDPRGGGYTF
>TRBJ2-7|NA|TRBD1|TRBV12-3/TRBV12-4
TGTGCCAGCAGTTTTCCCACTACAGGGGCGGTCTACGAGCAGTACTTC
CASSFPTTGAVYEQYF
>TRBJ2-1|many|TRBD1|TRBV29-1
TGCAGCGTCCCCCCTCCGGGACAGATCTACAATGAGCAGTTCTTC
CSVPPPGQIYNEQFF
>TRBJ2-7|few|NA|TRBV29-1
TGCAGCGTCCGTCGGGGCAACGGCTACGAGCAGTACTTC
CSVRRGNGYEQYF
>TRBJ1-6|NA|NA|TRBV20-1
TGCAGTGCCCACGCTGGAAGGACCCATAATTCACCCCTCCACTTT
CSAHAGRTHNSPLHF
>TRBJ1-1|NA|NA|TRBV19
TGTGCCAGTAGTTTGGAAGGAGCGCTCGGCAAGACTGAAGCTTTCTTT
CASSLEGALGKTEAFF
>TRBJ2-5|NA|NA|TRBV28
TGTGCCAGCGGGTTCAGTGTCCCGGAGACCCAGTACTTC
CASGFSVPETQYF
>TRBJ2-1|many|TRBD2|TRBV5-1
TGCGCCAGCAGCTTGGCTTCTAGCGGGCACTACAATGAGCAGTTCTTC
CASSLASSGHYNEQFF
>TRBJ2-7|NA|TRBD1|TRBV7-3
TGTGCCAGCAGCACCTACGGGACAGCCTCCTACGAGCAGTACTTC
CASSTYGTASYEQYF
>TRBJ2-1|NA|TRBD2|TRBV5-6
TGTGCCAGCAGCTTGGTTACCCCTGGGCTAGCGGGGGTTAGCTTCTACAATGAGCAGTTCTTC
CASSLVTPGLAGVSFYNEQFF
>TRBJ2-7|NA|TRBD2|TRBV9
TGTGCCAGCAGCGGGGGAGGGATAGCCGACGAGCAGTACTTC
CASSGGGIADEQYF
>TRBJ2-3|many|NA|TRBV20-1
TGCAGTGCTATCGTGGGCACAGATACGCAGTATTTT
CSAIVGTDTQYF
>TRBJ1-6|NA|NA|TRBV6-1
TGTGCCAGCAGTACAGACGGTGATGCAAATTCACCCCTCCACTTT
CASSTDGDANSPLHF
>TRBJ2-7|NA|NA|TRBV25-1
TGTGCCAGCAGTCGCTGGGTTGGATACGAGCAGTACTTC
CASSRWVGYEQYF
>TRBJ2-7|many|NA|TRBV4-3
TGCGCCAGCAGCCAAGAGCCGCACGGCGCAGTCATGGACTCCTACGAGCAGTACTTC
CASSQEPHGAVMDSYEQYF
>TRBJ2-4|NA|TRBD2|TRBV12-3/TRBV12-4
TGTGCCAGCAGTCTTAGCGGGGGTGTAGCCAAAAACATTCAGTACTTC
CASSLSGGVAKNIQYF
>TRBJ2-4|many|NA|TRBV7-2
TGTGCCAGCTCCCCCCCAGCCAAAAACATTCAGTACTTC
CASSPPAKNIQYF
>TRBJ2-1|many|NA|TRBV6-1
TGTGCCAGCAGTGAAGCCGGGTCCTACAATGAGCAGTTCTTC
CASSEAGSYNEQFF
>TRBJ1-3|few|NA|TRBV18
TGTGCCAGCTCACCACTGGCAGGGGCTGGAAACACCATATATTTT
CASSPLAGAGNTIYF
>TRBJ2-5|many|NA|TRBV7-6
TGTGCCAGCAGCTTAGCGTCACAGCAAGAGACCCAGTACTTC
CASSLASQQETQYF
>TRBJ2-7|many|TRBD1|TRBV5-1
TGCGCCAGCTCCGGGACAGGGGGCTTTCGGGAGCAGTACTTC
CASSGTGGFREQYF
>TRBJ2-7|NA|TRBD2|TRBV2
TGTGCCAGAGATGGAGAGGAAGGGACTAACCGGTACGAGCAGTACTTC
CARDGEEGTNRYEQYF
>TRBJ2-3|many|NA|TRBV21-1
TGTGCCAGCAGCGAAAGGGCGGTGGGACTAGCGGGGGAGAACACAGATACGCAGTATTTT
CASSERAVGLAGENTDTQYF
>TRBJ2-5|few|TRBD2|TRBV12-3/TRBV12-4
TGTGCCAGTAGCGGGGGCGGTATGGAGACCCAGTACTTC
CASSGGGMETQYF
>TRBJ1-6|few|TRBD1|TRBV28
TGTGCCAGCAGTCCCAGGACAGGGTACAATTCACCCCTCCACTTT
CASSPRTGYNSPLHF
>TRBJ1-5|NA|NA|TRBV20-1
TGCAGTGCCGGAGGGGCTGCCAATCAGCCCCAGCATTTT
CSAGGAANQPQHF
>TRBJ1-6|few|NA|TRBV20-1
TGCAGTGCCAGGGGCCCGGGCCCCATATCACCCCTCCACTTT
CSARGPGPISPLHF
>TRBJ2-5|many|NA|TRBV4-3
TGCGCCAGCAGCCAAGTCTATAACAGCCAAGAGACCCAGTACTTC
CASSQVYNSQETQYF
>TRBJ2-5|few|TRBD2|TRBV7-2
TGTGCCAGCGGACTAGCGGGGGGGCGGGGGACCCAGTACTTC
CASGLAGGRGTQYF
>TRBJ2-7|many|TRBD1|TRBV4-3
TGCGCCAGCAGCCAAGAGGAGGGACAGGGCCACGAGCAGTACTTC
CASSQEEGQGHEQYF
>TRBJ2-4|few|NA|TRBV7-9
TGTGCCAGCAGCTTTACGGGGGCCCAAAACATTCAGTACTTC
CASSFTGAQNIQYF
>TRBJ2-5|many|NA|TRBV28
TGTGCCAGCAGACGGGCCCGTTGGGGAGGAGAGACCCAGTACTTC
CASRRARWGGETQYF
>TRBJ2-2|NA|NA|TRBV2
TGTGCCAGCAGTGAAGGGGGCACCGGGGAGCTGTTTTTT
CASSEGGTGELFF
>TRBJ2-3|few|TRBD2|TRBV20-1
TGCAGTGCTACACTAGCGGGAGTCACAGATACGCAGTATTTT
CSATLAGVTDTQYF
>TRBJ2-1|once|NA|TRBV12-3/TRBV12-4
TGTGCCAGCACCGCCTCGCGGCGGGGCAATGAGCAGTTCTTC
CASTASRRGNEQFF
>TRBJ2-1|NA|NA|TRBV24-1
TGTGCCACCAGTGGGGCTCCCCCGGGCAATAAGCAGTTCTTC
CATSGAPPGNKQFF
>TRBJ2-1|many|TRBD1|TRBV10-3
TGTGCCATCAGTGAGCCAGGGGACAGGGGCGGAGGGAATGAGCAGTTCTTC
CAISEPGDRGGGNEQFF
>TRBJ2-5|NA|NA|TRBV6-5
TGTGCCAGCAGTTACCCCACAGGGAGGGAGACCCAGTACTTC
CASSYPTGRETQYF
>TRBJ1-5|NA|NA|TRBV12-3/TRBV12-4
TGTGCCAGCAGTTTAGGGACATCTAGCGTGGCCCAGCATTTT
CASSLGTSSVAQHF
>TRBJ2-3|NA|TRBD2|TRBV20-1
TGCAGCGCCGGGACTAGCGCGATTAGCACAGATACGCAGTATTTT
CSAGTSAISTDTQYF
>TRBJ2-5|few|NA|TRBV28
TGTGCCAGCAGTTTTATCGTGACCAGGGAGACCCAGTACTTC
CASSFIVTRETQYF
>TRBJ1-5|few|NA|TRBV10-3
TGTGCCATCAGCGAGGACAGCAATCAGCCCCAGCATTTT
CAISEDSNQPQHF
>TRBJ2-1|once|NA|TRBV3-1
TGTGCCAGCAGCCAAGGTAGGGACAACCTATACAATGAGCAGTTCTTC
CASSQGRDNLYNEQFF
>TRBJ2-2|many|NA|TRBV29-1
TGCAGCGTTGAAAGAACAGATGTGGCCGGGGAGCTGTTTTTT
CSVERTDVAGELFF
>TRBJ2-1|many|TRBD2|TRBV11-2
TGTGCCAGCAGCTTAGTTGTCGGGGGGGAGCAGTTCTTC
CASSLVVGGEQFF
>TRBJ2-3|NA|TRBD2|TRBV24-1
TGTGCCACCAGTGACCTAGCGGGGGGGGTAGCAGATACGCAGTATTTT
CATSDLAGGVADTQYF
>TRBJ2-7|many|NA|TRBV20-1
TGCAGTGCCAACCGGGACTTCCTCTACGAGCAGTACTTC
CSANRDFLYEQYF
>TRBJ2-7|many|TRBD1|TRBV4-2
TGTGCCAGCAGCCAACCGGGACAGGGGATATACGAGCAGTACTTC
CASSQPGQGIYEQYF
>TRBJ2-2|few|NA|TRBV5-1
TGCGCCAGCAGCTTGGGTCCGGGCCGGAACACCGGGGAGCTGTTTTTT
CASSLGPGRNTGELFF
>TRBJ1-4|NA|NA|TRBV27
TGTGCCAGCAGGCAGCAGAATGAAAAACTGTTTTTT
CASRQQNEKLFF
>TRBJ2-1|few|NA|TRBV5-1
TGCGCCAGCAGCTTGGTGTGGGACCCCCTCAAGGAGCAGTTCTTC
CASSLVWDPLKEQFF
>TRBJ2-7|NA|TRBD2|TRBV28
TGTGCCAGCAGTCTCACACCGGGACTAGCTAAAGAGCAGTACTTC
CASSLTPGLAKEQYF
>TRBJ2-7|NA|NA|TRBV2
TGTGCCAGCAGTGGGGTACAGGGCTACGAGCAGTACTTC
CASSGVQGYEQYF
>TRBJ2-3|many|NA|TRBV5-6
TGTGCCAGCAGCTTGCAGATTCGTAACTTTTACACAGATACGCAGTATTTT
CASSLQIRNFYTDTQYF
>TRBJ2-7|few|TRBD1|TRBV5-1
TGCGCCAGCAGCTCCCTCCCGACAGGGAGCGAGCAGTACTTC
CASSSLPTGSEQYF
>TRBJ2-7|many|TRBD1|TRBV12-3/TRBV12-4
TGTGCCAGCAGTCCCGAAACGGGACAGGGAGCCGACGAGCAGTACTTC
CASSPETGQGADEQYF
>TRBJ2-6|NA|NA|TRBV6-1
TGTGCCAGCATAATACCAAACCCTGGGGCCAACGTCCTGACTTTC
CASIIPNPGANVLTF